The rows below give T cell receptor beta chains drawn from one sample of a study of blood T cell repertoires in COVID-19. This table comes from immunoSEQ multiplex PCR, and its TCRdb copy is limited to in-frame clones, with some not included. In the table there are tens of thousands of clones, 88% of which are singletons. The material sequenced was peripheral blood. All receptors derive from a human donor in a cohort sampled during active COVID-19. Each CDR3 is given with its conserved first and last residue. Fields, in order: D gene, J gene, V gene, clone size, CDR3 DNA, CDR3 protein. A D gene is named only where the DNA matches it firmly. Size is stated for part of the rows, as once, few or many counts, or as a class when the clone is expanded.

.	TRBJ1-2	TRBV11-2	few	TGTGCCAGCAGCTTAAACGGGGTGAGGGCCTATAACTATGGCTACACCTTC	CASSLNGVRAYNYGYTF
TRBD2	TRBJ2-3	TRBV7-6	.	TGTGCCAGCAGCACCCTCACTAGCGGAGGCACAGATACGCAGTATTTT	CASSTLTSGGTDTQYF
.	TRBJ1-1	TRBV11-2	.	TGTGCCAGCAGCCCTCTATCGATGAACACTGAAGCTTTCTTT	CASSPLSMNTEAFF
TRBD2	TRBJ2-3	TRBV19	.	TGTGCCAGTAGTCCTACCATAGCGGGGCTGGGAGATACGCAGTATTTT	CASSPTIAGLGDTQYF
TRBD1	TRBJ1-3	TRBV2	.	TGTGCCAGCATAGGACAGGGAGCGAACACCATATATTTT	CASIGQGANTIYF
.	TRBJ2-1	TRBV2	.	TGTGCCAGCACAGGGACCCGGGAGAATGAGCAGTTCTTC	CASTGTRENEQFF
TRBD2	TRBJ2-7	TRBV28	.	TGTGCCACCCGCCGTGGAGCTAGCGGCCACGAGCAGTACTTC	CATRRGASGHEQYF
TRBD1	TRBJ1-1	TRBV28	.	TGTGCCAGCAGTTATACGCCCGACAGGGCAAACACTGAAGCTTTCTTT	CASSYTPDRANTEAFF
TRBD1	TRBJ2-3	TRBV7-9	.	TGTGCCAGCAGCGAGGACAGGGGTCTCGGCGCAGATACGCAGTATTTT	CASSEDRGLGADTQYF
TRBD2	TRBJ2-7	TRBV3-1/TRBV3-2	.	TGTGCCAGCAGCCGCCCGGGGGGAATTTACGAGCAGTACTTC	CASSRPGGIYEQYF
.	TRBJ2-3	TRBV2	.	TGTGCCAGCAGTGAGGAGGTCGGAGATACGCAGTATTTT	CASSEEVGDTQYF
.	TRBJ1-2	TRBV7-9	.	TGTGCCAGCAGCTTAATAAGGGGCGATGGCTACACCTTC	CASSLIRGDGYTF
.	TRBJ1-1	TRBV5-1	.	TGCGCCAGCAGCTTGACGGCCTTGGGCGACACTGAAGCTTTCTTT	CASSLTALGDTEAFF
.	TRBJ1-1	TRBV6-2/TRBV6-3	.	TGTGCCAGCAGTCAACAGTCGGAAGCTTTCTTT	CASSQQSEAFF
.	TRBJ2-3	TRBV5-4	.	TGTGCCAGCAGCTTTTCTAGAGGGAACACAGATACGCAGTATTTT	CASSFSRGNTDTQYF
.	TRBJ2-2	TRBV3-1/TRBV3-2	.	TGTGCCAGCAGCCTTTCGGTCGGGGAGCTGTTTTTT	CASSLSVGELFF
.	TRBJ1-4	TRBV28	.	TGTGCCAGCAGCCTTCTTAGCCAGGGAGGATCTGAAAAACTGTTTTTT	CASSLLSQGGSEKLFF
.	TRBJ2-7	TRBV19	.	TGTGCCAGTAGAAGGGACACACCACCCTACGAGCAGTACTTC	CASRRDTPPYEQYF
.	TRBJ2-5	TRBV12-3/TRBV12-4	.	TGTGCCAGCAGTTTCGGGGGTTCGGAGACCCAGTACTTC	CASSFGGSETQYF
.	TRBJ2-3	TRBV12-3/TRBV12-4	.	TGTGCCAGCAGCGCACTAGCAGATACGCAGTATTTT	CASSALADTQYF
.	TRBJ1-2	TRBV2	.	TGTGCCAGCAGTGATCAGGGATTGATTAACTATGGCTACACCTTC	CASSDQGLINYGYTF
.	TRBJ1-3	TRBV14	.	TGTGCCAGCAGCCAAGATCTTGTCGGAAACACCATATATTTT	CASSQDLVGNTIYF
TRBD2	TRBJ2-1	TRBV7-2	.	TGTGCCAGCAGCATCCGACTAGCGGGAGGAAATGAGCAGTTCTTC	CASSIRLAGGNEQFF
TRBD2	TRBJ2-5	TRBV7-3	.	TGTGCCAGCAGCCGCGGGGGGTCGGAAGAGACCCAGTACTTC	CASSRGGSEETQYF
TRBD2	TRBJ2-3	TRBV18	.	TGTGCCAGCTCACCTGGGACTAGCGGAACAGATACGCAGTATTTT	CASSPGTSGTDTQYF
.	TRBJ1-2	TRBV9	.	TGTGCCAGCAGCCCAAGCAGGCAGACCTATGGCTACACCTTC	CASSPSRQTYGYTF
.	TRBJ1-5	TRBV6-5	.	TGTGCCAGCAGTGACTCGCTGAGGAATCAGCCCCAGCATTTT	CASSDSLRNQPQHF
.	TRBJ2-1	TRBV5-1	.	TGCGCCAGCAGCTTGGAGCCTAGCTACAATGAGCAGTTCTTC	CASSLEPSYNEQFF
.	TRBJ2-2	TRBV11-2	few	TGTGCCAGCAGCTTAGATCGTAATGCCGGGGAGCTGTTTTTT	CASSLDRNAGELFF
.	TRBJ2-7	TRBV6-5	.	TGTGCCAGCAGTTACCGGGATACGAACGAGCAGTACTTC	CASSYRDTNEQYF
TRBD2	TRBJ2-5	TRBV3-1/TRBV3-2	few	TGTGCCAGCAGCGAACTAGCGGGGGAAGAGACCCAGTACTTC	CASSELAGEETQYF
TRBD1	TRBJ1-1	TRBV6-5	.	TGTGCCAGCAGTAGGGACAGGGATGGCACTGAAGCTTTCTTT	CASSRDRDGTEAFF
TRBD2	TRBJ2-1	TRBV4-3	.	TGCGCCAGCAGCCAAGCGTCTGTGGCGGGAGTCTACAATGAGCAGTTCTTC	CASSQASVAGVYNEQFF
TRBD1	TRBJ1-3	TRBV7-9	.	TGTGCCAGCAGCTTTGGACAGGGCGAAGGGGACACCATATATTTT	CASSFGQGEGDTIYF
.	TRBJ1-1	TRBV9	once	TGTGCCAGCAGCCCGACTCGGTCTAGGCTGAACACTGAAGCTTTCTTT	CASSPTRSRLNTEAFF
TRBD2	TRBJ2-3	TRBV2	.	TGTGCCAGCAGTGAATGGCTAGCGGGAGTATCAGATACGCAGTATTTT	CASSEWLAGVSDTQYF
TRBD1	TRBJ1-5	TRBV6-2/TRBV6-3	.	TGTGCCAGCAGTTACACTCCCGGGACAGGGAGCAATCAGCCCCAGCATTTT	CASSYTPGTGSNQPQHF
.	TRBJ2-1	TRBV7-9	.	TGTGCCAGCAGCTTAAACCTAGCGGAGGACAGCAATGAGCAGTTCTTC	CASSLNLAEDSNEQFF
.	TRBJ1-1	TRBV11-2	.	TGTGCCAGCAGTCCAGGTCTTGGGGAGACTGAAGCTTTCTTT	CASSPGLGETEAFF
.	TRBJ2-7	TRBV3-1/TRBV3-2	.	TGTGCCAGCAGCCAAGATCACCGGGAGCAGTACTTC	CASSQDHREQYF
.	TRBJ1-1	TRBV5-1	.	TGCGCCAGCAGCTTGTCCCCCAGAGGGAGCACTGAAGCTTTCTTT	CASSLSPRGSTEAFF
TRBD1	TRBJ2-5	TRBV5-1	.	TGCGCCAGCACCCGGGACAGGGGAACCCAAGAGACCCAGTACTTC	CASTRDRGTQETQYF
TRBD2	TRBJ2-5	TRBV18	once	TGTGCCAGCTCACCCCAATTCGGGGGGGAAGAGACCCAGTACTTC	CASSPQFGGEETQYF
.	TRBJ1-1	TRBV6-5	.	TGTGCCAGCAGCCTTACAGGTAACACTGAAGCTTTCTTT	CASSLTGNTEAFF
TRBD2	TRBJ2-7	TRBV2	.	TGTGCCAGCAGGCCGGGACTAGCGGGAGAATACGAGCAGTACTTC	CASRPGLAGEYEQYF
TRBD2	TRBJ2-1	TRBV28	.	TGTGCCAGCAGTTTTGGGCGGGGGAATGAGCAGTTCTTC	CASSFGRGNEQFF
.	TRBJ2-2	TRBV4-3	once	TGCGCCAGCAGCCAGGCGACAGTTACCACCGGGGAGCTGTTTTTT	CASSQATVTTGELFF
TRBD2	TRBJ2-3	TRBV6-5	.	TGTGCCAGCAGTATGGCTAGCGGCCGTGGGGATACGCAGTATTTT	CASSMASGRGDTQYF
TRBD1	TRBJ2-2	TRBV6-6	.	TGTGCCAGCAGTTTAAATCAGGGGGCAAACACCGGGGAGCTGTTTTTT	CASSLNQGANTGELFF
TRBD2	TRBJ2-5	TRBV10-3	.	TGTGCCAGCATGGCTAGCGGGGGCCCCAAGACCCAGTACTTC	CASMASGGPKTQYF
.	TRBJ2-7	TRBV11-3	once	TGTGCCAGCACCCCGTTTTCAGTCCAGGGAAGAGGCGAGCAGTACTTC	CASTPFSVQGRGEQYF